This TCR beta chain was identified in a study of cytomegalovirus exposure and HLA in healthy donors. Study-wide context: According to later analysis, the same platform produced the approximately 130 validation and some 680 first-cohort repertoires. Overall study findings and caveats: In vitro work confirmed that a few CMV-associated chains recognize CMV antigens. The study found most TCR sequences rare, yet found some public TCRs in many donors.

With respect to this clone: Its specificity is unknown.

Per germline, CDR1 SGDLS and CDR2 YYNGEE. This CDR3 is built from 13 residues. Trimming pared 7 bases from V and 3 bases from J, leaving 10 bases between. This table comes from immunoSEQ multiplex PCR, and its TCRdb copy is limited to in-frame clones, with some not included. Seen here are 150,000 or so clones, approximately 90% observed once, and the top ten hold under 8%. The donors were members of the roughly 120-subject validation cohort (separate from the approximately 670-subject first cohort). This rearrangement joins TRBV9 to TRBJ2-2; D ambiguous. Sequences were obtained from PBMCs. The source is a woman aged 30 to 39 in good health and CMV-seropositive. The chain's CDR3 is CASRPSDTGELFF. The CDR3 nucleotides are TGTGCCAGCCGACCAAGCGACACCGGGGAGCTGTTTTTT.